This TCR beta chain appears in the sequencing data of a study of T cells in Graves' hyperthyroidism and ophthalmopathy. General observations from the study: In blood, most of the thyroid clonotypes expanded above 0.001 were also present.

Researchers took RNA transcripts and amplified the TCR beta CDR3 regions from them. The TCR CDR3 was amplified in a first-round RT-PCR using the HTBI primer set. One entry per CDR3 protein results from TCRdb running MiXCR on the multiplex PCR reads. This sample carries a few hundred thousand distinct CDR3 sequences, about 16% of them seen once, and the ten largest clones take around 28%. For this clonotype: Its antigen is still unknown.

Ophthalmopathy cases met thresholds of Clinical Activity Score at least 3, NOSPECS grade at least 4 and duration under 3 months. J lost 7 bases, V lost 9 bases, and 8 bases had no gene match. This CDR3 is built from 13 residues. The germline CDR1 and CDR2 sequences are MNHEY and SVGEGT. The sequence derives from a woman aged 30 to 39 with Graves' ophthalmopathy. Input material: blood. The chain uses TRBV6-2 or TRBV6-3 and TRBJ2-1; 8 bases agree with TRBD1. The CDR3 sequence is CASHQGALNEQFF. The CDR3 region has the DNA TGTGCCAGTCATCAGGGGGCGCTTAATGAGCAGTTCTTC.